This is a list of T cell receptor beta chains from one sample in a study of cytomegalovirus exposure and HLA in healthy donors. The assay was immunoSEQ multiplex PCR, and TCRdb's table has in-frame clones only and misses some. The repertoire includes some 130,000 clones, around 79% of them detected once, and roughly 6.8% sits in the top ten. The sample taken for sequencing was PBMCs. Receptors were obtained from a man aged 35 to 55 in good health and CMV-seropositive. Each CDR3 is given with its conserved first and last residue. D genes are given only for firm matches. Rows give clone size only sometimes, using once, few, many, or a class for an expanded clone.

v_gene	j_gene	len	abundance	d_gene	CDR3aa	CDR3nt
TRBV11-3	TRBJ2-2	15	-	-	CASSLETGYTGELFF	TGTGCCAGCAGCTTAGAGACGGGATACACCGGGGAGCTGTTTTTT
TRBV10-1	TRBJ2-7	16	-	-	CASRVTGDSGSYEQYF	TGCGCCAGCAGGGTGACCGGGGACAGCGGGTCCTACGAGCAGTACTTC
TRBV7-9	TRBJ2-1	11	-	-	CASSPRGEQFF	TGTGCCAGCAGCCCGCGTGGTGAGCAGTTCTTC
TRBV6-1	TRBJ2-7	16	-	TRBD1	CASSEFGQGSSYEQYF	TGTGCCAGCAGTGAGTTTGGACAGGGAAGCTCCTACGAGCAGTACTTC
TRBV4-1	TRBJ1-5	13	-	-	CASSQVARQPQHF	TGCGCCAGCAGCCAAGTGGCACGTCAGCCCCAGCATTTT
TRBV7-9	TRBJ1-1	13	-	-	CASSLHGGTEAFF	TGTGCCAGCAGCTTACACGGGGGCACTGAAGCTTTCTTT
TRBV6-4	TRBJ2-3	14	once	-	CASSVGLSTDTQYF	TGTGCCAGCAGCGTGGGCCTATCCACAGATACGCAGTATTTT
TRBV5-5	TRBJ1-1	14	-	-	CASSLLTGNTEAFF	TGTGCCAGCAGCTTGCTTACGGGGAACACTGAAGCTTTCTTT
TRBV6-6	TRBJ2-5	16	-	-	CASSWGDRRYQETQYF	TGTGCCAGCAGTTGGGGGGACAGACGGTACCAAGAGACCCAGTACTTC
TRBV5-4	TRBJ1-2	16	few	-	CASSSGHEYVNYGYTF	TGTGCCAGCAGCTCCGGACACGAATATGTTAACTATGGCTACACCTTC
TRBV29-1	TRBJ2-7	13	-	-	CSVEETAGYEQYF	TGCAGCGTTGAAGAGACGGCGGGGTACGAGCAGTACTTC
TRBV11-3	TRBJ2-3	14	-	-	CASSLHRSTDTQYF	TGTGCCAGCAGCTTACACAGGAGCACAGATACGCAGTATTTT
TRBV19	TRBJ1-2	16	-	TRBD1	CASSITGGGRNYGYTF	TGTGCCAGTAGTATCACAGGGGGCGGCAGGAACTATGGCTACACCTTC
TRBV18	TRBJ1-3	16	-	-	CASSPPRQLWGNTIYF	TGTGCCAGCTCACCCCCGCGACAACTTTGGGGAAACACCATATATTTT
TRBV29-1	TRBJ2-1	15	-	-	CSVERDKSSYNEQFF	TGCAGCGTCGAACGGGACAAAAGCTCCTACAATGAGCAGTTCTTC
TRBV6-1	TRBJ1-5	15	-	TRBD1	CASSVIQGGNQPQHF	TGTGCCAGCAGTGTAATTCAGGGGGGCAATCAGCCCCAGCATTTT
TRBV11-1	TRBJ1-1	13	-	-	CASSSDWNTEAFF	TGTGCCAGCAGCTCAGACTGGAACACTGAAGCTTTCTTT
TRBV4-2	TRBJ1-2	12	few	-	CASSQDRVGYTF	TGTGCCAGCAGCCAAGATCGGGTTGGCTACACCTTC
TRBV2	TRBJ2-7	14	-	TRBD1	CASSEGTGEYEQYF	TGTGCCAGCAGTGAAGGGACAGGGGAGTACGAGCAGTACTTC
TRBV7-2	TRBJ1-2	15	few	-	CASSSGPGANYGYTF	TGTGCCAGCAGCTCGGGCCCGGGAGCTAACTATGGCTACACCTTC
TRBV12-5	TRBJ2-7	15	-	TRBD1	CASGLRRGQYYEQYF	TGTGCTAGTGGTTTGCGCCGGGGACAGTACTACGAGCAGTACTTC
TRBV27	TRBJ1-1	15	-	-	CASRPSSLGGTEAFF	TGTGCCAGCAGACCCTCATCATTAGGCGGCACTGAAGCTTTCTTT
TRBV7-8	TRBJ2-7	13	-	-	CASTSGNSYEQYF	TGTGCCAGCACCTCCGGGAACTCCTACGAGCAGTACTTC
TRBV10-1	TRBJ2-3	15	-	TRBD2	CASSVAGGYEDTQYF	TGCGCCAGCAGTGTGGCGGGAGGGTATGAAGATACGCAGTATTTT
TRBV6-5	TRBJ2-5	16	-	-	CANSNSLRMGGETQYF	TGTGCCAACAGTAACTCCCTTAGGATGGGGGGAGAGACCCAGTACTTC
TRBV9	TRBJ2-5	16	-	TRBD1	CASSVSWQGDQETQYF	TGTGCCAGCAGCGTCTCCTGGCAGGGGGACCAAGAGACCCAGTACTTC
TRBV19	TRBJ2-1	13	-	TRBD1	CASSLDRADEQFF	TGTGCCAGTAGCCTGGACAGGGCCGATGAGCAGTTCTTC
TRBV13	TRBJ2-7	18	-	TRBD1	CASSPWDRGSGRDYEQYF	TGTGCCAGCAGCCCCTGGGACAGGGGAAGTGGTAGGGACTACGAGCAGTACTTC